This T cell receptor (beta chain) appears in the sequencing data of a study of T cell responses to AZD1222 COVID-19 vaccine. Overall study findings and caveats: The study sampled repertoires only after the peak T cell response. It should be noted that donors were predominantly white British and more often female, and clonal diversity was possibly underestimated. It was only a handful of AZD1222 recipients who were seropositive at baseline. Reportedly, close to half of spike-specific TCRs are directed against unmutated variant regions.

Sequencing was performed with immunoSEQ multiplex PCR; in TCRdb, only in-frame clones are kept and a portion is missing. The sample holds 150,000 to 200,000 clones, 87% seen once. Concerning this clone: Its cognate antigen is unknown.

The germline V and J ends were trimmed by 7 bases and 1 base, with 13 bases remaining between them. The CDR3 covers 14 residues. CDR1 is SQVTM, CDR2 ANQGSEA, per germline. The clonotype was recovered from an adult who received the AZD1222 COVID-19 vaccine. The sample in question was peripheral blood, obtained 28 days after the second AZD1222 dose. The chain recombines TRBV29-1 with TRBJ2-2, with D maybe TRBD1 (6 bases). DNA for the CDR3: TGCAGCGCGAGGGACACTCTGAACACCGGGGAGCTGTTTTTT. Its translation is CSARDTLNTGELFF.